The 7 T cell receptor beta chains in this list originate from one sample, sequenced in a study of long-term antiretroviral therapy in people with HIV. immunoSEQ v3.0 was run at survey level. The repertoire was sequenced with immunoSEQ multiplex PCR; TCRdb's copy has only in-frame clones and lacks some. The data show around 40,000 clones, 80% to 90% seen once. Specimen: unsorted PBMCs, collected just before starting antiretroviral therapy. The receptors stem from a woman between 18 and 30 years old with HIV.

This clone is medium-sized (0.01 to 0.1%). The chain combines TRBV7-9 with TRBJ1-3, with D possibly being TRBD1 (6 bases). The CDR3 totals 15 residues. V was trimmed by 4 bases and J by 3 bases, leaving 13 bases between them. Germline CDR1 is SEHNR and CDR2 is FQNEAQ (reference sequence). The CDR3 coding sequence is TGTGCCAGCAGCTCGGACAGACAATTTGGAAACACCATATATTTT. This sequence encodes CASSSDRQFGNTIYF.

The table lists this clone with a few counts. The V call is TRBV19, the J call TRBJ2-7; TRBD1 agrees at 9 bases. The V segment lost 6 bases and the J segment 7 bases; nucleotides outside the gene matches: 7. This CDR3 spans 13 amino acids. Germline CDR1 is LNHDA and CDR2 is SQIVND (reference sequence). Written as DNA, the CDR3 is TGTGCCAGTAGCCCGACAGGGGGAGGTGAGCAGTACTTC. Amino acid sequence: CASSPTGGGEQYF.

This clone showed up just once. The chain recombines TRBV4-3 with TRBJ2-5; D unclear. The CDR3 consists of 14 residues. Germline CDR1 LGHNA, CDR2 YSLEER. V dropped 1 base and J dropped 4 bases, with 10 bases sitting between them. The CDR3 here is CASSQGLALETQYF. CDR3 sequence (DNA): TGCGCCAGCAGCCAAGGGCTCGCATTAGAGACCCAGTACTTC.

The V gene is TRBV7-2, the J gene TRBJ2-5, with D unclear. The CDR3 contains 15 residues. Germline CDR1 reads SGHTA; CDR2 reads FQGNSA. V gave up 1 base and J gave up 1 base, with 10 bases separating them. CDR3 loop: CASSLVYGSQETQYF. CDR3 nucleotides: TGTGCCAGCAGCTTAGTTTACGGTAGCCAAGAGACCCAGTACTTC.

The genes are TRBV6-5 and TRBJ2-1, with D possibly being TRBD2 (7 bases). Germline CDR1 is MNHEY and CDR2 is SVGAGI. The CDR3 runs to 14 residues. Trimming left V 6 bases short and J 7 bases short, with 16 bases between. CDR3 sequence (DNA): TGTGCCAGCAGGCGAGGGGGGGCTCAAAATGAGCAGTTCTTC. This encodes CASRRGGAQNEQFF.

The J gene is TRBJ2-3, the V gene TRBV7-6; either TRBD1 or TRBD2 may supply D (6 bases each). Trimming cost V 5 bases and J 0 bases, with 12 bases left between them. This CDR3 contains 15 residues. Germline V gene data show CDR1 as SGHVS and CDR2 as FNYEAQ. Written as DNA, the CDR3 is TGTGCCAGCAGCGGGGGGCCGTTAAGCACAGATACGCAGTATTTT. Translating gives CASSGGPLSTDTQYF.

This chain uses TRBV27 with TRBJ2-5, with 9 positions matching TRBD2. Germline loops: CDR1 MNHEY, CDR2 SMNVEV (reference sequence). The V gene end was trimmed by 4 bases and the J gene end by 4 bases; junction bases not matched to a gene: 4. The CDR3 loop spans 14 amino acids. The CDR3 coding sequence is TGTGCCAGCAGTTACGCGGGGGGGGGAGAGACCCAGTACTTC. This encodes CASSYAGGGETQYF.